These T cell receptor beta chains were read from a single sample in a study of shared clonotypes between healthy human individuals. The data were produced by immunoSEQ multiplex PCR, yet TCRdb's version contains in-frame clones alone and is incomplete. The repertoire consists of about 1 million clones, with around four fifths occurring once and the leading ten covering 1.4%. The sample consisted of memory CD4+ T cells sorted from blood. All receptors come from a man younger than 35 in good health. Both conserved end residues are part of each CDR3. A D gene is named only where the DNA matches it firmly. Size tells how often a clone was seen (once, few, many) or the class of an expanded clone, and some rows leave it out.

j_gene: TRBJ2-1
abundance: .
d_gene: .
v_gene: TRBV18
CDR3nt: TGTGCCAGCTCGCCCGGGACCACCTACAATGAGCAGTTCTTC
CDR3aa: CASSPGTTYNEQFF

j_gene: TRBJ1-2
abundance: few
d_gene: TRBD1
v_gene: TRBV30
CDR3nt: TGTGCCTGGTCGACAGGGTTCGAAGGCTACACCTTC
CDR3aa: CAWSTGFEGYTF

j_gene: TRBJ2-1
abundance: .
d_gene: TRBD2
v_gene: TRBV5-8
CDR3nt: TGTGCCAGCAGCTTAGTCTACGGTACTAGCGGGGGGAAGCAGTTCTTC
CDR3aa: CASSLVYGTSGGKQFF

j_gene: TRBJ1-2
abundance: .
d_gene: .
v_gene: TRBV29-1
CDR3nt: TGCAGCGTTGACAGATACCGTAACTATGGCTACACCTTC
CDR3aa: CSVDRYRNYGYTF

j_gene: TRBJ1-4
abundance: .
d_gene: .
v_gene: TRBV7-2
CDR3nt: TGTGCCAGCAGCCCCCATACGGCCGCGTATGAAAAACTGTTTTTT
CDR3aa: CASSPHTAAYEKLFF

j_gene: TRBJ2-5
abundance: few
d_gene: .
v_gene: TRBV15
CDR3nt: TGTGCCACCAGCAGAAGGGGGGAAGAGACCCAGTACTTC
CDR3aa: CATSRRGEETQYF

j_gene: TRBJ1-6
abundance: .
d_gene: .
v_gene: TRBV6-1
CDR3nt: TGTGCCAGCAGCCTCCAGGGCCTTGATAATTCACCCCTCCACTTT
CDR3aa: CASSLQGLDNSPLHF

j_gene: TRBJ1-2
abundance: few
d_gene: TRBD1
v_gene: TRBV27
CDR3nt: TGTGCCAGCAGTTTCCAGGGGACAGGGGAACTTGATGGCTACACCTTC
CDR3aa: CASSFQGTGELDGYTF

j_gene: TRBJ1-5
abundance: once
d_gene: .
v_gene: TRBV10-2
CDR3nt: TGCGCCAGCAGTCAGGGGATGGGTCAGCCCCAGCATTTT
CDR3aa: CASSQGMGQPQHF

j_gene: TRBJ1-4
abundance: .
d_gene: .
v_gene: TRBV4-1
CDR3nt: TGCGCCAGCACCCACGGAAGGACACAAACTAATGAAAAACTGTTTTTT
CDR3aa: CASTHGRTQTNEKLFF

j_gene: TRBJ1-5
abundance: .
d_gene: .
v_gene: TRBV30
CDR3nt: TGTGCCTGGAGCAGAAACACAGGCTCTGGAGAGCCCCAGCATTTT
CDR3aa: CAWSRNTGSGEPQHF

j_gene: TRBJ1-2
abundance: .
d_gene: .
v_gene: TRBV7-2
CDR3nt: TGTGCCAGCAGCTTAGACTGGCAGGACTATGGCTACACCTTC
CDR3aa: CASSLDWQDYGYTF

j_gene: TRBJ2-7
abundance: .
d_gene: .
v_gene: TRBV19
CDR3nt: TGTGCCACCTCCGCGGCGCAAAGGTACGAGCAGTACTTC
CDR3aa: CATSAAQRYEQYF

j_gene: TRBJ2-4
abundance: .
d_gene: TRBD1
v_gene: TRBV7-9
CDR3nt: TGTGCCAGCACTAAGGGGACAGGGCTGAGGGCCAAAAACATTCAGTACTTC
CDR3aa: CASTKGTGLRAKNIQYF

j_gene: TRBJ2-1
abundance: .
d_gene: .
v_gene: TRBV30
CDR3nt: TGTGCCTGGAGTGTACAAGTCGTGGATGAGCAGTTCTTC
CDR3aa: CAWSVQVVDEQFF

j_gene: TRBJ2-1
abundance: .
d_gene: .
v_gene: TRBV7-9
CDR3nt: TGTGCCAGCAGCTTAGCGTCGGGAGTTCGGGATGAGCAGTTCTTC
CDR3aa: CASSLASGVRDEQFF

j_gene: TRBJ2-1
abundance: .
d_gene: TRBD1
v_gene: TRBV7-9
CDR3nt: TGTGCCAGCAAGGGACAGGGGTCGTACAATGAGCAGTTCTTC
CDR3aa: CASKGQGSYNEQFF

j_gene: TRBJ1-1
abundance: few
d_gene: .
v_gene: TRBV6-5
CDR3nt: TGTGCCAGCAAGAGGGGAACTGAAGCTTTCTTT
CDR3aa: CASKRGTEAFF

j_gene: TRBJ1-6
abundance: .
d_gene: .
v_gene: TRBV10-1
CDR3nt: TGCGCCAGCAGTCCAGAGGAAAGCGTGACCCCCTATAATTCACCCCTCCACTTT
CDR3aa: CASSPEESVTPYNSPLHF

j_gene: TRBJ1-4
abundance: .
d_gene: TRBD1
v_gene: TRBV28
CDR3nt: TGTGCCAGCAGTTTAGTACAGGGGGCAGGCGTTGAAAAACTGTTTTTT
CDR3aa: CASSLVQGAGVEKLFF

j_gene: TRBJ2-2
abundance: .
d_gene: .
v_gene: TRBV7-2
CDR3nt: TGTGCCAGCAGTCCAGATCCTGCGAACACCGGGGAGCTGTTTTTT
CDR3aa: CASSPDPANTGELFF

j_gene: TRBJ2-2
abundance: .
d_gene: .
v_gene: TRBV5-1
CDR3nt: TGCGCCAGCAGCTTGGGGTACACCGGGGAGCTGTTTTTT
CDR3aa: CASSLGYTGELFF

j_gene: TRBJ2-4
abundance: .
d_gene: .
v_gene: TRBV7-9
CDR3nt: TGTGCCAGCAGCCTCGGGACGGGAAGCACCAAAAACATTCAGTACTTC
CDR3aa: CASSLGTGSTKNIQYF

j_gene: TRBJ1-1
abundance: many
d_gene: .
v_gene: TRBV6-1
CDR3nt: TGTGCCAGCAGTTTTTCAGGAAGGACTGAAGCTTTCTTT
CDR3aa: CASSFSGRTEAFF

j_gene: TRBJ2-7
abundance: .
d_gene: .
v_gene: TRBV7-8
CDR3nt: TGTGCCAGCAGCTTACAGGGATTCGCAAACGAGCAGTACTTC
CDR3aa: CASSLQGFANEQYF

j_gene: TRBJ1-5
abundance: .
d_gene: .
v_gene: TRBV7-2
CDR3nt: TGTGCCAGCAGCTTGAGGGGAGACAGCAATCAGCCCCAGCATTTT
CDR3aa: CASSLRGDSNQPQHF

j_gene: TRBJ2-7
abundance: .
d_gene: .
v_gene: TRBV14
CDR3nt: TGTGCCAGCAGCCAGGGAAACGAGCAGTACTTC
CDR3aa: CASSQGNEQYF

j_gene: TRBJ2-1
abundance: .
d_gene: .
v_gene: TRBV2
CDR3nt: TGCGCCGGCGGGGCCTACAATGAGCAGTTCTTC
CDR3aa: CAGGAYNEQFF

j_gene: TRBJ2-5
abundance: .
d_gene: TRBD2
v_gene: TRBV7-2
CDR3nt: TGTGCCAGCAGCCACGGGACTAGCGTACAAGAGACCCAGTACTTC
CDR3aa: CASSHGTSVQETQYF

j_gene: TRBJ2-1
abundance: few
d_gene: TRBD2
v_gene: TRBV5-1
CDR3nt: TGCGCCAGCAGCACCGGGGCGCTAGCGGGGGCCTACAATGAGCAGTTCTTC
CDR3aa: CASSTGALAGAYNEQFF

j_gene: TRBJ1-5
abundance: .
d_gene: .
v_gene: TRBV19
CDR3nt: TGTGCCAGTAGTATTTGGCCCAGTGATCAGCCCCAGCATTTT
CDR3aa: CASSIWPSDQPQHF

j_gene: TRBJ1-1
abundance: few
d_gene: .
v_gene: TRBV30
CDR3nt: TGTGCCGCAGAGGAGGGGGGCACTGAAGCTTTCTTT
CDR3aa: CAAEEGGTEAFF

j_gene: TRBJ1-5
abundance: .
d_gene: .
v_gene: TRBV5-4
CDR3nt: TGTGCCAGCAGCTTTGGGGGTGGCAGCAATCAGCCCCAGCATTTT
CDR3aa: CASSFGGGSNQPQHF

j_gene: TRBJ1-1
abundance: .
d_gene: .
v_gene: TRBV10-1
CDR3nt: TGCGCCAGCAGTGAGAATTGGAGGGACACTGAAGCTTTCTTT
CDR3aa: CASSENWRDTEAFF

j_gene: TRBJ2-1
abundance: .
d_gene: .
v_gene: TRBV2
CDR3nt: TGTGCCAGCAGTGAAACGTATGAGCAGTTCTTC
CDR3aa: CASSETYEQFF

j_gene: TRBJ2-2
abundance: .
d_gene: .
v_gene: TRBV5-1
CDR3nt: TGCGCCAGCAGCATCAGGAACACCGGGGAGCTGTTTTTT
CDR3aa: CASSIRNTGELFF

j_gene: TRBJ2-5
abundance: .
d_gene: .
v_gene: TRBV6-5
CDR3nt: TGTGCCAGCAGTTACTCTCTCCGGGGCCCTCCCACCCAGTACTTC
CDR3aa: CASSYSLRGPPTQYF

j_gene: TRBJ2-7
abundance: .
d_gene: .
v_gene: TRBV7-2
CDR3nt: TGTGCCAGCACCTTAGGGGCGTACGAGCAGTACTTC
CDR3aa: CASTLGAYEQYF

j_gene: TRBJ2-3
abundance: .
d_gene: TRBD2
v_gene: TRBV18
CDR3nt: TGTGCCAGCTCACCGACTAGCGGGGTGAGGGATACGCAGTATTTT
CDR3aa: CASSPTSGVRDTQYF

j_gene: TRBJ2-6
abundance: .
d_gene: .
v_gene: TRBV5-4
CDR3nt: TGTGCCAGCAGCCTCGACGGGGGTAGTATGACTTTC
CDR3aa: CASSLDGGSMTF

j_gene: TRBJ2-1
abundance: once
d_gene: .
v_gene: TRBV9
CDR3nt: TGTGCCAGCAGCGTGGGGACCTGGGGCAATGAGCAGTTCTTC
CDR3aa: CASSVGTWGNEQFF

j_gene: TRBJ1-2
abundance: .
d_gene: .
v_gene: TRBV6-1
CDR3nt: TGTGCCAGCAGTGAAGCGCCCGTGAGTTTAGGCTACACCTTC
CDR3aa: CASSEAPVSLGYTF

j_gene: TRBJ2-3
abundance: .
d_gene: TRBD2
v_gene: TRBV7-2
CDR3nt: TGTGCCAGCAGCCTAGGAGCGGGAGTTGGTACAGATACGCAGTATTTT
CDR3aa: CASSLGAGVGTDTQYF

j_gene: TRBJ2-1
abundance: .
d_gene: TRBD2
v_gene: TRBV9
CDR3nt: TGTGCCAGCGGAACAAGCGGGGGCTGGAATGAGCAGTTCTTC
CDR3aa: CASGTSGGWNEQFF

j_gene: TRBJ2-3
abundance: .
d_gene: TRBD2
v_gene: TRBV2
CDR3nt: TGTGCCTCTTCCCGGGGAGGGCCTGGGGATACGCAGTATTTT
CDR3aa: CASSRGGPGDTQYF

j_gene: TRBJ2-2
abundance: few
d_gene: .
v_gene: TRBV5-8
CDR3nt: TGTGCCAGCAGCTTGGCCGACGGATACACCGGGGAGCTGTTTTTT
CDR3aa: CASSLADGYTGELFF

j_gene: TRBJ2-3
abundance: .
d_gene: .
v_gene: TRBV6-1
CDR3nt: TGTGCCAGCAGGGGGATTACAGATACGCAGTATTTT
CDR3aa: CASRGITDTQYF

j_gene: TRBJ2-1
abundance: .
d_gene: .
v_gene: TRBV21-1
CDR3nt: TGTGCCAGCAGCACCCTGACAGGGGTCAATGAGCAGTTCTTC
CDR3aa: CASSTLTGVNEQFF

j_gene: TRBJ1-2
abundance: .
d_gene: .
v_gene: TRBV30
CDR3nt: TGTGCCTGGAGTAAGTCAATCTATGGCTACACCTTC
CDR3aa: CAWSKSIYGYTF